Following are 3 T cell receptor beta chains from one sample sequenced in a study of blood T cell repertoires in COVID-19. Some clones are missing from TCRdb's copy, which holds only in-frame ones; the method was immunoSEQ multiplex PCR. The table records some 150,000 clones, 83% of them present only once. Sequencing was carried out using peripheral blood. The receptors derive from a woman aged 55-75 years with COVID-19, enrolled during active disease.

The V and J genes are TRBV5-1 and TRBJ2-1; tentatively, D is TRBD1 (6 bases). Germline CDR1 is SGHRS and CDR2 is YFSETQ. Trimming cost V 0 bases and J 6 bases, with 13 bases left between them. The CDR3 is 15 amino acids. The CDR3 is CASSLGPRGSNEQFF. CDR3 in DNA: TGCGCCAGCAGCTTGGGTCCAAGGGGGTCCAATGAGCAGTTCTTC.

The J gene is TRBJ1-1, the V gene TRBV25-1; possibly TRBD1 for D (6 bases). The germline CDR1 and CDR2 sequences are MGHDK and SYGVNS. The CDR3 is 14 amino acids. With 7 bases removed from V and 0 bases from J, the gap between germline ends came to 12 bases. The CDR3 DNA is TGTGCCAGCACAGAACAGGGCATGAACACTGAAGCTTTCTTT. Protein: CASTEQGMNTEAFF.

The V gene is TRBV20-1, the J gene TRBJ2-7, with D maybe TRBD2 (5 bases). The CDR3 is 11 amino acids. V lost 6 bases, J lost 0 bases, and 6 bases lay in between. Germline V lookup: CDR1 DFQATT, CDR2 SNEGSKA (reference sequence). CDR3 in DNA: TGCAGTGCGGGAGACTCCTACGAGCAGTACTTC. Translated, it gives CSAGDSYEQYF.